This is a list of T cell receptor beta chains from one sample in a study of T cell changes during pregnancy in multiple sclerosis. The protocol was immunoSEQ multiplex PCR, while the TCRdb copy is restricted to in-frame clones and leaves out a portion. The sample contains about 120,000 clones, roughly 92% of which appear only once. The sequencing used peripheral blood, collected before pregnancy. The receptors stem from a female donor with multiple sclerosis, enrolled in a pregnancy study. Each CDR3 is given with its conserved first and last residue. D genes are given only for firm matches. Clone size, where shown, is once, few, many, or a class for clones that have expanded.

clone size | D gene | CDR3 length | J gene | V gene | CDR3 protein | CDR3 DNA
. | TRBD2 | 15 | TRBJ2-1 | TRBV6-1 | CASSELAGSYNEQFF | TGTGCCAGCAGCGAACTAGCGGGGTCCTACAATGAGCAGTTCTTC
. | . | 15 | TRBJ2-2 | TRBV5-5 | CASSLEIAYTGELFF | TGTGCCAGCAGCTTGGAGATAGCATACACCGGGGAGCTGTTTTTT
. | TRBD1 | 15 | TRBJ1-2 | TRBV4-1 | CASSPWDRTNYGYTF | TGCGCCAGCAGCCCCTGGGACAGGACCAACTATGGCTACACCTTC
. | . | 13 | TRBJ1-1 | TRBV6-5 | CASTPGGRTEAFF | TGTGCCAGCACTCCCGGGGGGCGCACTGAAGCTTTCTTT
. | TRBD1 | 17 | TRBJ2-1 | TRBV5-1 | CASSLRSPGQADNEQFF | TGCGCCAGCAGCTTGCGGTCCCCGGGACAGGCCGACAATGAGCAGTTCTTC
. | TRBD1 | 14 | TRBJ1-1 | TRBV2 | CASAPGQPNTEAFF | TGTGCCAGCGCTCCGGGACAGCCGAACACTGAAGCTTTCTTT
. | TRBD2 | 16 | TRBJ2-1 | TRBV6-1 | CASSATSGSSYNEQFF | TGTGCCAGCAGTGCGACTAGCGGGAGCTCCTACAATGAGCAGTTCTTC
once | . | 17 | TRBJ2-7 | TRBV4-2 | CASSQRGREGIAYEQYF | TGTGCCAGCAGCCAGAGGGGGAGGGAGGGGATTGCCTACGAGCAGTACTTC
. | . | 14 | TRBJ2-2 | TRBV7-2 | CASMSSRGSGELFF | TGTGCCAGCATGTCCTCCCGGGGATCCGGGGAGCTGTTTTTT
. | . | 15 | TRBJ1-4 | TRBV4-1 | CASSQDGQYYEKLFF | TGCGCCAGCAGCCAAGATGGACAGTACTACGAAAAACTGTTTTTT
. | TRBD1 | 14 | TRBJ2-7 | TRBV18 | CASSIRDRGPEQYF | TGTGCCAGCTCAATCCGGGACAGGGGACCCGAGCAGTACTTC
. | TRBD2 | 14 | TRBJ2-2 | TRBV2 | CASRLAGAVGELFF | TGTGCCAGCAGACTAGCGGGAGCTGTCGGGGAGCTGTTTTTT
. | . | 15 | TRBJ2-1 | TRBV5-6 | CASSSTPGLHNEQFF | TGTGCCAGCAGTTCTACTCCGGGACTTCACAATGAGCAGTTCTTC
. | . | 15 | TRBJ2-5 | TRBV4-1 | CASSQVGGFQETQYF | TGCGCCAGCAGCCAAGTAGGGGGTTTCCAAGAGACCCAGTACTTC